This entry concerns a single T cell receptor beta chain. Its antigen is not identified. This sample was taken from a study of cytomegalovirus exposure and HLA in healthy donors. Study-wide context: In a later analysis, it was reported that the approximately 120 validation repertoires had been produced on the same platform as the 700 or so repertoires belonging to the first cohort.

Assay used: immunoSEQ multiplex PCR; TCRdb lists only in-frame clones, some missing. This sample has about 330,000 clones; roughly 89% occur once, and the top ten carry around 0.8%. The junction had 11 bases not matched to a gene; V was cut back by 6 bases and J by 4 bases. Germline CDR1 and CDR2: SGHVS and FQNEAQ. The CDR3 has 16 residues. Whole-study findings and limits: In vitro work confirmed that three CMV-associated chains recognize CMV antigens. Rare sequences made up most TCRs, while some public TCRs were found in many donors.

The V and J genes are TRBV7-8 and TRBJ2-5, with 10 positions matching TRBD2. The TCR sequence derives from a woman aged 18-29 years in good health and CMV-seronegative. The source material was PBMCs. CDR3 amino acids: CASRPRGLAGVETQYF. CDR3 DNA: TGTGCCAGCAGACCCAGGGGGCTAGCGGGAGTAGAGACCCAGTACTTC.